This is a list of T cell receptor beta chains from one sample in a study of CD8 T cells in Susac syndrome. TCRdb re-analysed the immunoSEQ multiplex PCR reads in MiXCR, keeping a single row per CDR3 protein. Among about 120,000 distinct CDR3 sequences, around 96% were seen once, and the ten largest hold approximately 0.15%. The sequenced sample was CD4+ T cells from PBMCs. The receptors come from a human donor with Susac syndrome. The CDR3 runs from the conserved cysteine through the conserved F or W. D genes are given only for firm matches. Part of the rows lack a size; the others show once, few, many or a class for expanded clones.

clone_size d_call j_call v_call cdr3_aa cdr3_nt
. . TRBJ2-2 TRBV3-1 CASSQEIGELFF TGTGCCAGCAGCCAAGAAATTGGGGAGCTGTTTTTT
. . TRBJ1-2 TRBV28 CASLASRDYGYTF TGTGCCAGCCTAGCGTCACGGGACTATGGCTACACCTTC
once . TRBJ2-1 TRBV9 CASSVEGGGYNEQFF TGTGCCAGCAGCGTAGAAGGGGGAGGGTACAATGAGCAGTTCTTC
once TRBD1 TRBJ1-2 TRBV28 CASSLIDRGGGYTF TGTGCCAGCAGTCTGATTGACAGGGGTGGAGGCTACACCTTC
. TRBD1 TRBJ1-5 TRBV30 CAWSYGTVNQPQHF TGTGCCTGGAGTTACGGGACAGTCAATCAGCCCCAGCATTTT
. TRBD1 TRBJ2-3 TRBV20-1 CSAIPDRGYTDTQYF TGCAGTGCTATCCCCGACAGGGGTTACACAGATACGCAGTATTTT
. . TRBJ2-2 TRBV2 CASSAGRSLTGELFF TGTGCCAGCAGTGCGGGACGCTCTCTCACCGGGGAGCTGTTTTTT
. . TRBJ2-5 TRBV4-1 CASSQEWGWETQYF TGCGCCAGCAGCCAAGAGTGGGGATGGGAGACCCAGTACTTC
. . TRBJ1-2 TRBV2 CASSERKGIGYTF TGTGCCAGCAGTGAAAGAAAGGGTATAGGCTACACCTTC
. TRBD1 TRBJ1-2 TRBV6-5 CASSPRDRQGYTF TGTGCCAGCAGTCCCCGGGACAGGCAGGGCTACACCTTC
. . TRBJ2-5 TRBV20-1 CSAPQGGGAETQYF TGCAGTGCTCCCCAGGGGGGGGGCGCGGAGACCCAGTACTTC
. . TRBJ2-7 TRBV27 CASSFSNKAYEQYF TGTGCCAGCAGTTTCAGTAACAAGGCCTACGAGCAGTACTTC
. . TRBJ1-5 TRBV12-3/TRBV12-4 CASSLRPAKANNNQPQHF TGTGCCAGCAGTTTGCGTCCCGCCAAGGCCAATAACAATCAGCCCCAGCATTTT
. . TRBJ1-2 TRBV12-3/TRBV12-4 CASSFAPYGYTF TGTGCCAGCAGTTTTGCCCCCTATGGCTACACCTTC
. TRBD2 TRBJ2-5 TRBV29-1 CSPMTSAETQYF TGCAGCCCCATGACTAGCGCGGAGACCCAGTACTTC
. . TRBJ2-1 TRBV9 CASSVDLEDEQFF TGTGCCAGCAGCGTAGACCTGGAGGATGAGCAGTTCTTC
. . TRBJ2-1 TRBV2 CASIESSYNEQFF TGTGCCAGCATCGAGAGCTCCTACAATGAGCAGTTCTTC
. . TRBJ2-3 TRBV28 CASRFEGRDTQYF TGTGCCAGCAGGTTCGAGGGACGGGATACGCAGTATTTT
. . TRBJ1-2 TRBV6-5 CASSRTAAGEGYTF TGTGCCAGCAGTAGGACAGCGGCCGGCGAAGGCTACACCTTC
. . TRBJ2-5 TRBV24-1 CATSDQRGNQETQYF TGTGCCACCAGTGATCAAAGGGGAAACCAAGAGACCCAGTACTTC
. . TRBJ1-2 TRBV20-1 CSASLLGVNYGYTF TGCAGTGCTAGCCTCTTGGGAGTCAACTATGGCTACACCTTC
. . TRBJ1-5 TRBV12-3/TRBV12-4 CASSPASNQPQHF TGTGCCAGCAGTCCCGCGAGCAATCAGCCCCAGCATTTT
. TRBD2 TRBJ2-2 TRBV6-1 CASSRNYGTSGRTGELFF TGTGCCAGCAGTCGAAATTACGGGACTAGCGGGAGGACCGGGGAGCTGTTTTTT
. TRBD2 TRBJ2-7 TRBV19 CASSIGPSGDYEQYF TGTGCCAGTAGTATAGGCCCTAGCGGGGACTACGAGCAGTACTTC
. . TRBJ1-5 TRBV10-3 CAIGPGADNQPQHF TGTGCCATTGGTCCGGGGGCAGACAATCAGCCCCAGCATTTT
. . TRBJ1-3 TRBV30 CAFNSGNTIYF TGTGCCTTCAACTCTGGAAACACCATATATTTT
. . TRBJ1-1 TRBV5-1 CASSLAGADTEAFF TGCGCCAGCAGCTTGGCAGGGGCGGACACTGAAGCTTTCTTT
. . TRBJ1-1 TRBV18 CANSRGKDTEAFF TGTGCCAACTCGCGAGGGAAGGACACTGAAGCTTTCTTT
. . TRBJ1-5 TRBV29-1 CSVSEGTNQPQHF TGCAGCGTTTCGGAAGGCACCAATCAGCCCCAGCATTTT
. . TRBJ2-3 TRBV3-1 CASSQDRGSTDTQYF TGTGCCAGCAGCCAAGATCGCGGGAGCACAGATACGCAGTATTTT
. . TRBJ1-2 TRBV12-3/TRBV12-4 CASSSSSFGYTF TGTGCCAGCAGTTCGAGCTCTTTTGGCTACACCTTC
. . TRBJ1-4 TRBV6-6 CATSGQTYPEKLFF TGTGCCACCTCGGGGCAAACCTACCCAGAAAAACTGTTTTTT
. . TRBJ2-7 TRBV20-1 CSARQIPSYEQYF TGCAGTGCCAGACAGATACCCTCCTACGAGCAGTACTTC
. . TRBJ2-2 TRBV28 CASRQQASGGELFF TGTGCCAGCCGTCAACAGGCTTCGGGCGGGGAGCTGTTTTTT
. . TRBJ2-3 TRBV20-1 CRTGEHDTQYF TGCAGGACCGGAGAGCACGATACGCAGTATTTT
. TRBD2 TRBJ2-1 TRBV12-3/TRBV12-4 CASSPSGSSGRSEQFF TGTGCCAGCAGCCCTTCGGGGTCGAGCGGGAGAAGTGAGCAGTTCTTC
. . TRBJ2-3 TRBV9 CASSGPGGDTQYF TGTGCCAGCAGCGGGCCTGGGGGAGATACGCAGTATTTT
. TRBD1 TRBJ1-5 TRBV7-9 CASSDGTGGQPQHF TGTGCCAGCAGCGACGGGACAGGGGGGCAGCCCCAGCATTTT
. . TRBJ1-5 TRBV29-1 CSVVGGRNQPQHF TGCAGCGTTGTGGGGGGGCGGAATCAGCCCCAGCATTTT
. TRBD2 TRBJ2-1 TRBV20-1 CSARVGLAGEQFF TGCAGTGCTAGAGTGGGACTAGCGGGTGAGCAGTTCTTC
. . TRBJ2-7 TRBV29-1 CSALTGGAEQYF TGCAGCGCCCTTACAGGGGGGGCCGAGCAGTACTTC
. TRBD2 TRBJ2-7 TRBV20-1 CSALVSGSSYEQYF TGCAGTGCTTTGGTTAGCGGGAGTTCCTACGAGCAGTACTTC
once TRBD1 TRBJ2-6 TRBV28 CASSFLQGAGANVLTF TGTGCCAGCAGTTTTCTCCAGGGGGCTGGGGCCAACGTCCTGACTTTC
. TRBD2 TRBJ2-3 TRBV28 CASSTGRATDTQYF TGTGCCAGCAGTACCGGGAGGGCCACAGATACGCAGTATTTT
. . TRBJ2-7 TRBV18 CASSPLLTGSYEQYF TGTGCCAGCTCCCCGCTCCTGACGGGATCCTACGAGCAGTACTTC